Below, 26 T cell receptor beta chains from the same sample are listed, as sequenced in a study of cytomegalovirus exposure and HLA in healthy donors. PCR was performed using 60 Vbeta and 13 Jbeta primers. Libraries were prepared by immunoSEQ multiplex PCR; TCRdb keeps only in-frame clonotypes and omits some of them. This repertoire shows 90,000 to 120,000 clones, approximately 79% found once; its top ten account for around 15%. The specimen sequenced was PBMCs. The receptor source for this set is a woman aged 40 to 50 in good health and CMV-seropositive.

The chain employs TRBV2 and TRBJ1-5, with D perhaps matching TRBD1 (6 bases). The CDR3 covers 13 residues. The germline CDR1 and CDR2 sequences are SNHLY and FYNNEI. V shed 7 bases and J shed 4 bases, with 11 bases lying between them. The CDR3 DNA sequence: TGTGCCAGCAAACGGGACACTAATCAGCCCCAGCATTTT. Translation: CASKRDTNQPQHF.

The chain links TRBV5-1 to TRBJ2-2; D not certain. Trimming pared 0 bases from V and 5 bases from J, leaving 5 bases between. Per germline, CDR1 SGHRS and CDR2 YFSETQ. The CDR3 is made up of 13 amino acids. This CDR3 is CASSLGPTGELFF. The CDR3 coding sequence is TGCGCCAGCAGCTTGGGGCCTACCGGGGAGCTGTTTTTT.

The J gene is TRBJ1-2, the V gene TRBV2; D remains unclear. The germline V gene encodes CDR1 SNHLY and CDR2 FYNNEI. The CDR3 totals 14 residues. V lost 0 bases to trimming and J lost 4 bases, with 9 bases between them. CDR3 protein: CASSEARSSYGYTF. CDR3 in DNA: TGTGCCAGCAGTGAAGCGCGGTCCTCCTATGGCTACACCTTC. Full variable domain (remainder filled in from reference TRBV2 and TRBJ1-2): EPEVTQTPSHQVTQMGQEVILRCVPISNHLYFYWYRQILGQKVEFLVSFYNNEISEKSEIFDDQFSVERPDGSNFTLKIRSTKLEDSAMYFCASSEARSSYGYTFGSGTRLTVV.

Notes on this clone: Other DNA sequences from this sample encode an identical CDR3 as well. V and J are TRBV30 and TRBJ2-7; D might be TRBD2 (5 bases). V gave up 1 base and J gave up 4 bases, with 8 bases separating them. The CDR3 totals 12 residues. Germline V CDR1 and CDR2: GTSNPN, SVGIG (reference sequence). DNA of the CDR3: TGTGCCTGGAGTGCGGGGTTATACGAGCAGTACTTC. Translated: CAWSAGLYEQYF.

The chain employs TRBV13 and TRBJ1-2; 9 nucleotides match TRBD1. CDR3 length: 15 amino acids. In germline, CDR1 is PRHDT, CDR2 FYEKMQ (reference sequence). The V gene end was trimmed by 5 bases and the J gene end by 6 bases; junction bases not matched to a gene: 10. The chain's CDR3 is CASSIGTGRSDGYTF. Written as DNA, the CDR3 is TGTGCCAGCAGCATCGGGACAGGGCGTAGTGATGGCTACACCTTC.

To note about this clone: This CDR3 is also generated by other DNA sequences in the sample. The gene calls are TRBV19 and TRBJ1-1; 7 nucleotides line up with TRBD1. J was trimmed by 2 bases and V by 8 bases; bases with no gene match: 5. Germline CDR1 is LNHDA and CDR2 is SQIVND (reference sequence). The CDR3 is made up of 13 amino acids. The CDR3 spells CASRDRVNTEAFF. Here the CDR3 DNA reads TGTGCCAGTCGCGACAGGGTCAACACTGAAGCTTTCTTT.

The chain is built from TRBV7-2 and TRBJ1-3; perhaps TRBD1 as D (5 bases). Trimming took 5 bases from V and 0 from J, leaving 11 bases between them. The CDR3 length is 15 residues. Germline assignment: CDR1 SGHTA and CDR2 FQGNSA. The CDR3 region has the DNA TGTGCCAGCAGCCCCGGACACTTCTCTGGAAACACCATATATTTT. This codes for CASSPGHFSGNTIYF.

This chain joins TRBV19 and TRBJ1-1, with D tentatively TRBD1 (5 bases). Trimming pared 3 bases from V and 0 bases from J, leaving 14 bases between. This CDR3 has 16 residues. CDR1 is LNHDA, CDR2 SQIVND, per germline (reference sequence). CDR3 amino acids: CASSITDSAMNTEAFF. CDR3 DNA: TGTGCCAGTAGTATCACCGACAGCGCGATGAACACTGAAGCTTTCTTT.

The CDR3 DNA follows: TGCGCCAGCAGCTTGACTGCCGACACTGAAGCTTTCTTT. Protein product: CASSLTADTEAFF. The chain combines TRBV5-1 with TRBJ1-1; D remains unclear. Germline loops: CDR1 SGHRS, CDR2 YFSETQ. CDR3 size: 13 residues. Trimming left V 1 base short and J 3 bases short, with 7 bases between.

The chain carries TRBV7-6 and TRBJ1-3, with unresolved D. The CDR3 length is 17 residues. V lost 1 base and J lost 0, with 13 bases in between. Germline V gene sequence: CDR1 SGHVS, CDR2 FNYEAQ. As DNA, the CDR3 is TGTGCCAGCAGCTTAGAAATTCTAGCGAGCTCTGGAAACACCATATATTTT. Its protein is CASSLEILASSGNTIYF.

The chain combines TRBV10-3 with TRBJ1-5; D not certain. The CDR3 consists of 14 residues. V lost 5 bases, J lost 0 bases, and 8 bases lay in between. Germline V CDR1 and CDR2: ENHRY, SYGVKD. The CDR3 region is CAISSGNSNQPQHF. The DNA for the CDR3 is TGTGCCATCAGTTCGGGGAATAGCAATCAGCCCCAGCATTTT.

The V gene is TRBV6-5, the J gene TRBJ1-2; 7 positions agree with TRBD1. Germline loops: CDR1 MNHEY, CDR2 SVGAGI. V lost 2 bases and J lost 8; bases outside the gene matches: 5. The length of the CDR3 is 13 residues. In DNA form, the CDR3 reads TGTGCCAGCAGTTACGCGACAGGGAGGGGCTACACCTTC. It yields the protein CASSYATGRGYTF.

The chain employs TRBV11-1 and TRBJ2-6; the D is unclear. V lost 6 bases and J lost 1, with 7 bases in between. The germline CDR1 and CDR2 sequences are SGHAT and FQDESV (reference sequence). CDR3 length: 14 residues. The CDR3 coding sequence is TGTGCCAGCAGATCTAGTTCTGGGGCCAACGTCCTGACTTTC. Its translation is CASRSSSGANVLTF.

The table lists this clone with a count of one. This sequence joins TRBV9 and TRBJ1-1; D might be TRBD1 (5 bases). The V end lost 0 bases, the J end lost 0 bases, and 9 bases lay between the germline ends. The CDR3 spans 15 residues. Per the germline V gene, CDR1 is SGDLS and CDR2 is YYNGEE. CDR3 bases: TGTGCCAGCAGCGTAGCTCAGGGAATGAACACTGAAGCTTTCTTT. Translated, it gives CASSVAQGMNTEAFF. Based on the CDR3 plus reference TRBV9 and TRBJ1-1, the full variable domain is DSGVTQTPKHLITATGQRVTLRCSPRSGDLSVYWYQQSLDQGLQFLIQYYNGEERAKGNILERFSAQQFPDLHSELNLSSLELGDSALYFCASSVAQGMNTEAFFGQGTRLTVV.

The rearrangement uses TRBV9 and TRBJ2-1; no clear D. V lost 0 bases to trimming and J lost 9 bases, with 16 bases between them. Per germline, CDR1 SGDLS and CDR2 YYNGEE. The CDR3 loop spans 15 amino acids. The DNA of the CDR3 is TGTGCCAGCAGCGTAGCTACTACAATGTCTGGTGAGCAGTTCTTC. Protein product: CASSVATTMSGEQFF.

This clone has a handful of counts. The J gene is TRBJ1-1, the V gene TRBV6-6; the D gene is possibly TRBD1 (5 bases). The CDR3 consists of 14 residues. Between the trimmed V and J ends, which lost 6 bases and 0 bases, there was a span of 11 bases. Germline V gene sequence: CDR1 MNHNY, CDR2 SVGAGI (reference sequence). CDR3 residues: CASRGPGMNTEAFF. The CDR3 nucleotides read TGTGCCAGCAGGGGGCCAGGTATGAACACTGAAGCTTTCTTT.

The chain links TRBV27 to TRBJ2-7; 7 positions match TRBD1. V was clipped by 6 bases and J by 4 bases; unmatched bases: 6. Germline-derived CDR1 and CDR2 are MNHEY and SMNVEV (reference sequence). CDR3 length: 13 residues. CDR3 protein: CASRKQGLYEQYF. The CDR3 DNA follows: TGTGCCAGCAGGAAACAGGGGTTGTACGAGCAGTACTTC.

The genes are TRBV28 and TRBJ1-6, with TRBD1 matching 7 bases. This CDR3 contains 15 residues. V shed 5 bases, J shed 5 bases, and the junction held 6 bases outside the gene matches. Germline V gene sequence: CDR1 MDHEN, CDR2 SYDVKM. CDR3 protein: CASSGAGGNNSPLHF. CDR3 DNA sequence: TGTGCCAGCAGTGGAGCAGGGGGAAATAATTCACCCCTCCACTTT.

V usage is TRBV5-1 and J usage is TRBJ1-1; D is unclear. The germline V and J ends were trimmed by 2 bases and 0 bases, with 8 bases remaining between them. The CDR3 covers 14 residues. Germline V CDR1 and CDR2: SGHRS, YFSETQ. In DNA form, the CDR3 reads TGCGCCAGCAGCTTTTCGGGTTTGAACACTGAAGCTTTCTTT. Protein product: CASSFSGLNTEAFF.

The rearrangement links TRBV30 to TRBJ1-5; tentative D call: TRBD1 (5 bases). The germline V and J ends were trimmed by 1 base and 5 bases, with 9 bases remaining between them. Germline CDR1 and CDR2: GTSNPN and SVGIG (reference sequence). The CDR3 has 13 residues. The CDR3 region is CAWSGRDDQPQHF. CDR3 coding DNA: TGTGCCTGGAGTGGGAGGGACGATCAGCCCCAGCATTTT.

The chain is built from TRBV9 and TRBJ1-1; D might be TRBD1 (6 bases). Trimming removed 2 bases from V and 0 bases from J, with 11 bases in between. The CDR3 sequence is 15 residues long. Germline CDR1 is SGDLS and CDR2 is YYNGEE. The CDR3 nucleotides read TGTGCCAGCAGCGTTGGACAGATGATGAACACTGAAGCTTTCTTT. It codes for CASSVGQMMNTEAFF.

This clone has just one count. The gene calls are TRBV5-1 and TRBJ2-5, with a possible D match to TRBD2 (5 bases). The CDR3 runs to 14 residues. Germline values: CDR1 SGHRS, CDR2 YFSETQ. Trimming pared 3 bases from V and 5 bases from J, leaving 14 bases between. The CDR3 here is CASSSGRTGETQYF. The CDR3 region has the DNA TGCGCCAGCAGCTCGGGCAGGACTGGGGAGACCCAGTACTTC.

This clone came up once. The chain links TRBV4-1 to TRBJ2-1, with 13 bases that match TRBD2. Germline loops: CDR1 MGHRA, CDR2 YSYEKL. The CDR3 extends over 16 amino acids. After removal of 1 base from V and 7 bases from J, the junction contained 4 bases not matched to a gene. This CDR3 reads CASSQVLAGGPNEQFF. In DNA, the CDR3 is TGCGCCAGCAGCCAAGTACTAGCGGGGGGGCCAAATGAGCAGTTCTTC.

The J gene is TRBJ1-3, the V gene TRBV30; possible D gene TRBD1, 5 bases. Trimming removed 4 bases at V and 7 bases at J, with 11 bases between. Germline CDR1 and CDR2: GTSNPN and SVGIG (reference sequence). The CDR3 consists of 12 residues. CDR3 DNA: TGTGCCTGGACCAGGGAACGGAACACCATATATTTT. It yields the protein CAWTRERNTIYF.

The CDR3 nucleotides are TGTGCCAGCAGCGTAAGGCAGGGTGGTTCACCCCTCCACTTT. Protein product: CASSVRQGGSPLHF. V usage is TRBV9 and J usage is TRBJ1-6, with D perhaps TRBD1 (5 bases). The CDR3 contains 14 residues. V was clipped by 1 base and J by 9 bases, with 11 bases between them. The germline V gene has CDR1 SGDLS and CDR2 YYNGEE.

The chain recombines TRBV7-9 with TRBJ1-1; 8 nucleotides agree with TRBD1. CDR3 length: 15 residues. Germline V gene data show CDR1 as SEHNR and CDR2 as FQNEAQ (reference sequence). V lost 1 base to trimming and J lost 1 base; unmatched junction nucleotides: 2. CDR3 nucleotides: TGTGCCAGCAGCTTAGGAGGGACAGGGAACACTGAAGCTTTCTTT. It encodes CASSLGGTGNTEAFF.